A single sample gave rise to the 16 T cell receptor beta chains below, sequenced in a study of shared clonotypes between healthy human individuals. This table comes from immunoSEQ multiplex PCR, and its TCRdb copy is limited to in-frame clones, with some not included. The sample yields hundreds of thousands of clones, 92% seen once. Naive CD8 cells lacked CD45RO, underwent positive selection for CCR7 and left out terminally differentiated effector memory CD45RA+ cells. Sequencing was performed on naive CD8+ T cells sorted from blood. The receptors come from a man in his thirties or forties in good health.

The J gene is TRBJ2-1, the V gene TRBV27; perhaps TRBD2 as D (6 bases). V was clipped by 2 bases and J by 6 bases, with 8 bases between them. The germline gives CDR1 MNHEY, CDR2 SMNVEV (reference sequence). CDR3 length: 13 amino acids. The CDR3 loop is CASSLQTSNEQFF. CDR3 DNA sequence: TGTGCCAGCAGTTTACAGACTAGCAATGAGCAGTTCTTC.

The J gene is TRBJ2-5, the V gene TRBV6-5, with D hard to call. The CDR3 has 13 residues. Germline loops: CDR1 MNHEY, CDR2 SVGAGI. Trimming left V 2 bases short and J 5 bases short, with 9 bases between. The CDR3 nucleotides read TGTGCCAGCAGTTACGGCGGATGGGAGACCCAGTACTTC. It is translated as CASSYGGWETQYF.

This clone was found a few times. The V gene is TRBV6-1, the J gene TRBJ2-4; the D call may be TRBD1 or TRBD2 (5 bases each). The CDR3 covers 18 residues. Trimming cost V 2 bases and J 0 bases, with 17 bases left between them. Germline V gene sequence: CDR1 MNHNS, CDR2 SASEGT. This chain's CDR3 is CASSESHRDLIAKNIQYF. In DNA form, the CDR3 reads TGTGCCAGCAGTGAATCGCATCGGGACCTTATAGCCAAAAACATTCAGTACTTC.

The chain combines TRBV7-9 with TRBJ1-5; no reliable D call. The CDR3 has 13 residues. Looked up from germline, CDR1 is SEHNR and CDR2 is FQNEAQ (reference sequence). V was clipped by 2 bases and J by 6 bases, with 8 bases between them. Here the CDR3 reads CASSLSGGQPQHF. The CDR3 region has the DNA TGTGCCAGCAGCTTAAGCGGAGGTCAGCCCCAGCATTTT.

The chain employs TRBV5-5 and TRBJ2-7; D is unresolved. CDR3 length equals 13 residues. Between the trimmed V and J ends, which lost 2 bases and 7 bases, there was a span of 13 bases. The germline V gene has CDR1 SGHKS and CDR2 YYEKEE (reference sequence). The CDR3 nucleotides read TGTGCCAGCAGCTTTCTAGGGCCTCGAGAGCAGTACTTC. This translates into CASSFLGPREQYF.

The chain couples TRBV15 to TRBJ2-3; 7 bases fit TRBD1. This CDR3 has 15 residues. Germline CDR1 LNHNV, CDR2 YYDKDF (reference sequence). Unmatched junction bases numbered 5, after V lost 3 bases and J lost 2 bases. The CDR3 loop is CATSSGDSNTDTQYF. CDR3 DNA sequence: TGTGCCACCAGCAGCGGGGACAGCAACACAGATACGCAGTATTTT.

This rearrangement joins TRBV11-2 to TRBJ1-5; 7 bases are a match to TRBD1. V was pared by 3 bases and J by 3 bases, with 2 bases of the junction left unmatched. Germline V CDR1 and CDR2: SGHAT, FQNNGV. The CDR3 is 14 amino acids. This CDR3 reads CASSLDRFNQPQHF. In DNA, the CDR3 is TGTGCCAGCAGCTTGGACAGGTTCAATCAGCCCCAGCATTTT.

V is TRBV7-9 and J is TRBJ2-1; TRBD1 aligns across 7 bases. V shed 5 bases, J shed 6 bases, and the junction held 19 bases outside the gene matches. CDR1 and CDR2 from the germline V gene are SEHNR and FQNEAQ (reference sequence). CDR3 length equals 18 residues. The CDR3 region is CASSPTRGRAVRVNEQFF. In nucleotides, the CDR3 is TGTGCCAGCAGCCCCACTAGGGGGCGGGCAGTTAGGGTCAATGAGCAGTTCTTC.

The chain combines TRBV7-2 with TRBJ2-4; D uncertain. The V end was cut by 3 bases, the J end by 5 bases, with 8 bases between. This CDR3 has 13 residues. Germline assignment: CDR1 SGHTA and CDR2 FQGNSA. CDR3 bases: TGTGCCAGCAGCTTCGTTCTGCAAAACATTCAGTACTTC. It yields the protein CASSFVLQNIQYF.

The chain joins TRBV27 to TRBJ2-3; 10 nucleotides align to TRBD1. The CDR3 consists of 16 residues. Germline CDR1 is MNHEY and CDR2 is SMNVEV (reference sequence). V was clipped by 1 base and J by 6 bases; unmatched bases: 7. The DNA of the CDR3 is TGTGCCAGCAGTTTATTCGGGACAGGGGAAGGGGATACGCAGTATTTT. Amino acids: CASSLFGTGEGDTQYF.

The chain uses TRBV7-6 and TRBJ2-3; no firm D call. CDR1 is SGHVS and CDR2 is FNYEAQ in the germline V gene. Deletions cut 2 bases from V and 2 bases from J, with 11 bases between. The CDR3 runs to 15 residues. CDR3 sequence (DNA): TGTGCCAGCAGCTTATTTGCGACACCCACAGATACGCAGTATTTT. Translated, it gives CASSLFATPTDTQYF.

V and J are TRBV21-1 and TRBJ2-7. TRBV21-1 is described as a pseudogene. The CDR3 has 14 residues. CDR3 amino acids: CASSFSTRSYEQYF. The CDR3 region has the DNA TGTGCCAGCAGCTTCTCGACCCGGTCCTACGAGCAGTACTTC.

This clone was seen once. This CDR3 reads CASSAHYGYTF. The CDR3 bases are TGTGCCAGCAGTGCTCACTATGGCTACACCTTC. V is TRBV6-1 and J is TRBJ1-2; D is uncertain. Between the trimmed V and J ends, which lost 4 bases and 3 bases, there was a span of 3 bases. This CDR3 contains 11 residues. Germline assignment: CDR1 MNHNS and CDR2 SASEGT.

The gene calls are TRBV5-1 and TRBJ2-1; 10 bases are shared with TRBD1. Germline V gene lookup returns CDR1 SGHRS and CDR2 YFSETQ. The CDR3 extends over 19 amino acids. J gave up 5 bases and V 4 bases, and 18 bases lay outside the gene matches. As DNA, the CDR3 is TGCGCCAGCAGCAGGGTGGGACAGGGGAGCTCCACAGGAAACAATGAGCAGTTCTTC. Amino acid sequence: CASSRVGQGSSTGNNEQFF.

This chain uses TRBV11-2 with TRBJ2-5, with TRBD1 as a possible D gene (5 bases). The CDR3 consists of 16 residues. CDR1 and CDR2 (germline): SGHAT, FQNNGV. Trimming shortened V by 5 bases and J by 3 bases, and 19 bases separated the two germline ends. The CDR3 loop is CASSPSPGKLEETQYF. DNA for the CDR3: TGTGCCAGCAGCCCCTCACCAGGGAAGCTGGAAGAGACCCAGTACTTC.

The gene calls are TRBV6-1 and TRBJ1-5; no definite D call. Trimming stripped 3 bases from V and 12 bases from J, with 9 bases between. Germline CDR1 reads MNHNS; CDR2 reads SASEGT. This CDR3 has 11 residues. CDR3 sequence: CASSDGRLQHF. CDR3 coding DNA: TGTGCCAGCAGTGACGGACGGCTCCAGCATTTT.